Detailed here is one T cell receptor (beta chain). It has no known antigen specificity. It has no much larger one-base neighbor in the sample; base qualities were not kept. The data stem from a study of blood T cell repertoires in COVID-19 (dated by TCRdb to the early 2020s). Concerning the study at large: The collaborator samples originated in the United States, Italy and Spain and spanned the acute and convalescent phases of COVID-19. The material from the prospective study consisted of cDNA or gDNA derived from T cells, B-cell-depleted T cells, or PBMCs. The dataset comprised deeply sampled blood TCRbeta repertoires from subjects exposed to, actively infected with, or recovered from COVID-19. The repertoires were made available in a free public database intended to serve as a resource for research on the immune response to SARS-CoV-2. The samples were drawn from two sources: the first 160 participants of the ongoing ImmuneRACE study, and 1,000 to 1,500 subjects contributed by 6 global collaborators. The sample metadata nearly always contained a de-identified subject ID, COVID-19 status, age in years and sex. Where available, HLA class I and class II types were taken from metadata supplied by the sample provider and were not determined by assay-based typing. Summary of the overall study and its limitations: Clinical and demographic metadata were provided uncurated, with the amount varying by source and participant.

Each collaborating institution followed its own protocols to collect whole blood in K2EDTA tubes. For TCRbeta analysis, collaborators shipped samples in one of three forms: frozen whole blood, isolated PBMCs, or DNA extracted from either of those sample types. Here V drops 0 bases and J drops 2 bases, and the junction holds 5 bases not matched to any gene. The CDR3 holds 17 amino acids from the cysteine to the phenylalanine. The entry retains the CDR3 DNA only, 51 bases that are in frame from base 1. The germline V gene (reference sequence) gives CDR1 as LNHDA and CDR2 as SQIVND. TCRbeta CDR3 regions were amplified from genomic DNA using the immunoSEQ Assay, a bias-controlled multiplex PCR. The paper's processing steps were these. The number of nucleated cells in each sample was estimated from the amplification of reference gene primers within the assay. Sequence reads were collapsed and filtered to measure the absolute abundance of every unique TCRbeta CDR3 rearrangement. For each sample, productive Simpson clonality was calculated as the square root of Simpson's diversity index over productive rearrangements. TCRdb obtained this table from immuneACCESS and retained in-frame rearrangements with V and J assigned. These tables miss some clones; where compared with another copy, unresolved V genes account for less than half of the shortfall, and the remainder is unexplained. D and trimming were read from the DNA, whereas the V and J calls and clone size are those reported in that table. The sample yields nearly 25,000 clones; around 89% were counted once. Clones ranked in the top ten supply approximately 9.7% of the sample.

The chain employs TRBV19 and TRBJ2-3; TRBD2 matches 10 bases in the middle. The sequenced sample consisted of peripheral blood. The clonotype originates from a man in his 70s with acute or convalescent COVID-19. The CDR3 region: CASSIEIAGGATDTQYF. The nucleotide sequence reads TGTGCCAGTAGTATAGAAATAGCGGGAGGTGCCACAGATACGCAGTATTTT.